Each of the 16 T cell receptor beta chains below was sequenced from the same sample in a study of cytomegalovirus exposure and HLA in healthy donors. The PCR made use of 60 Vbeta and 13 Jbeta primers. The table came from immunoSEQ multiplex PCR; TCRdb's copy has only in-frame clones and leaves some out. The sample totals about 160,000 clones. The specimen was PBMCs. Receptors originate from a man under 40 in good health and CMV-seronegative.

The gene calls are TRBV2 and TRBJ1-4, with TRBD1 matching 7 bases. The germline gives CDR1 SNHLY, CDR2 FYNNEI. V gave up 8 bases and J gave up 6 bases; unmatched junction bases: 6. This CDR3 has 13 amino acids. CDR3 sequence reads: CASAKQGYEKLFF. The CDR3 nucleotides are TGTGCCAGCGCGAAACAGGGGTATGAAAAACTGTTTTTT.

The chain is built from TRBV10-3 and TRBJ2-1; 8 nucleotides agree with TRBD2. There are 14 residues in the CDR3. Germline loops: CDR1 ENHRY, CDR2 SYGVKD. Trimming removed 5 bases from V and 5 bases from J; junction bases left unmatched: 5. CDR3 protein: CAISTGTSNNEQFF. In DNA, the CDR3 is TGTGCCATCAGTACCGGGACTAGTAACAATGAGCAGTTCTTC.

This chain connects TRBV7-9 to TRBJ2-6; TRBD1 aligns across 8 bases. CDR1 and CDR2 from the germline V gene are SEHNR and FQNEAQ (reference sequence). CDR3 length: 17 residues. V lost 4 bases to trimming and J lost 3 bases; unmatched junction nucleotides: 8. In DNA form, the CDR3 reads TGTGCCAGCAGCTCCCAGGGGGCCACGGATGGGGCCAACGTCCTGACTTTC. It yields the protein CASSSQGATDGANVLTF.

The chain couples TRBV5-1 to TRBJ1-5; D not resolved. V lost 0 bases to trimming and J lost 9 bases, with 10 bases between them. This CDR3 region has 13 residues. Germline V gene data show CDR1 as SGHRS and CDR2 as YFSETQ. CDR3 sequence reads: CASSLDSYSPQHF. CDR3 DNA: TGCGCCAGCAGCTTGGACTCCTATTCGCCCCAGCATTTT.

CDR3: CASSLPVEGTGELFF. The CDR3 bases are TGTGCCAGCAGCTTACCCGTAGAGGGCACCGGGGAGCTGTTTTTT. This rearrangement joins TRBV7-2 to TRBJ2-2, with D perhaps TRBD2 (5 bases). The CDR3 has 15 amino acids. Trimming cost V 2 bases and J 4 bases, with 11 bases left between them. Germline V gives CDR1 SGHTA, CDR2 FQGNSA.

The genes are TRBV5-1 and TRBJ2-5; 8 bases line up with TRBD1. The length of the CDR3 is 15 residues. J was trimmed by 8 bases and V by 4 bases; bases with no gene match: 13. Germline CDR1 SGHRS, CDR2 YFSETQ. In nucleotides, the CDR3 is TGCGCCAGCAGCCTGAGGAGATCACAGGGGGGAACCCAGTACTTC. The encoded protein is CASSLRRSQGGTQYF.

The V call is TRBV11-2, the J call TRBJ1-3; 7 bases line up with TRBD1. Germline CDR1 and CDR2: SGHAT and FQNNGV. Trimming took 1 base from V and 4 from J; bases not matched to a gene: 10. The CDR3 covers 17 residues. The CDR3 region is CASSLVQPRGLGNTIYF. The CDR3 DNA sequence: TGTGCCAGCAGCTTAGTTCAGCCAAGGGGGCTCGGAAACACCATATATTTT.

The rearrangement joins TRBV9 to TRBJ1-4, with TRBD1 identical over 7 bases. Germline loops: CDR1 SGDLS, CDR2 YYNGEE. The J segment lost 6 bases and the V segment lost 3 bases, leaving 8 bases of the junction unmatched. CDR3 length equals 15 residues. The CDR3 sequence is CASSGQTGSDEKLFF. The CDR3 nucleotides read TGTGCCAGCAGCGGGCAGACAGGGAGTGATGAAAAACTGTTTTTT. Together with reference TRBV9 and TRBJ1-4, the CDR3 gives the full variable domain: DSGVTQTPKHLITATGQRVTLRCSPRSGDLSVYWYQQSLDQGLQFLIQYYNGEERAKGNILERFSAQQFPDLHSELNLSSLELGDSALYFCASSGQTGSDEKLFFGSGTQLSVL.

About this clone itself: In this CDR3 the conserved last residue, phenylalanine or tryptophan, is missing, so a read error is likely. The CDR3 sequence is CAWSVQPAYDYEQYL. CDR3 bases: TGTGCCTGGAGTGTACAGCCCGCCTATGACTACGAGCAGTACCTC. The chain links TRBV30 to TRBJ2-7; D is ambiguous. The CDR3 covers 15 residues. V was shortened by 0 bases and J by 3 bases, with 15 bases between the two germline ends. CDR1 and CDR2 (germline): GTSNPN, SVGIG (reference sequence).

CDR3 sequence (DNA): TGTGCCAGCAGTTTATCCCCCCGGGTTACCCAGTACTTC. This translates into CASSLSPRVTQYF. The chain has TRBV27 and TRBJ2-5; D unclear. The V gene lost 0 bases and the J gene lost 8 bases, with 10 bases spanning the gap. The CDR3 loop spans 13 amino acids. Germline V gives CDR1 MNHEY, CDR2 SMNVEV (reference sequence).

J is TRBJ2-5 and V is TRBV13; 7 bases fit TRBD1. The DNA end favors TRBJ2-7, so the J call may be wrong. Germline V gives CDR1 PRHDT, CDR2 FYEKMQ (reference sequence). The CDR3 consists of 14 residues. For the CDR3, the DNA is TGTGCCAGCAGCCCGGACAGGTACTCCTACGAGCAGTACTTC. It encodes CASSPDRYSYEQYF.

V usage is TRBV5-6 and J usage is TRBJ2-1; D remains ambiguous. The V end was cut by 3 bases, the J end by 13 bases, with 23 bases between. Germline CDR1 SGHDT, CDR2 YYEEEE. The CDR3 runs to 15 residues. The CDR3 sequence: CASSSLTNLEAAQFF. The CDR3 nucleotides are TGTGCCAGCAGCTCCCTTACCAACCTCGAGGCAGCACAGTTCTTC.

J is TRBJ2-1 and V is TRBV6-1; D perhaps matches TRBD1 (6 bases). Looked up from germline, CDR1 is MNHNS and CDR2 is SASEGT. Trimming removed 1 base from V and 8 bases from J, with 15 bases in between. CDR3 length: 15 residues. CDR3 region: CASSEGVAGVDEQFF. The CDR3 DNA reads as TGTGCCAGCAGTGAAGGAGTGGCAGGGGTCGATGAGCAGTTCTTC.

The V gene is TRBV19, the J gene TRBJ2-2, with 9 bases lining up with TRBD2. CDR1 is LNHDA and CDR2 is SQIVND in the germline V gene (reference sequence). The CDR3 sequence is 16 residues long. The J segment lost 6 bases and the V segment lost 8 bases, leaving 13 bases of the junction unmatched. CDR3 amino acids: CASSFFGGRVAGELFF. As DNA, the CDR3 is TGTGCCAGTTCCTTCTTTGGCGGGAGGGTCGCCGGGGAGCTGTTTTTT.

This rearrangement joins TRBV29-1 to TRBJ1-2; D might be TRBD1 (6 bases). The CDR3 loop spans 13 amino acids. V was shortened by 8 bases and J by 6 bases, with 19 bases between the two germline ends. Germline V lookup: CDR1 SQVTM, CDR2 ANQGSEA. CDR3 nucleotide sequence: TGCAGCCTATGGGGGCCAGCCGGAGATGGCTACACCTTC. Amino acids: CSLWGPAGDGYTF.

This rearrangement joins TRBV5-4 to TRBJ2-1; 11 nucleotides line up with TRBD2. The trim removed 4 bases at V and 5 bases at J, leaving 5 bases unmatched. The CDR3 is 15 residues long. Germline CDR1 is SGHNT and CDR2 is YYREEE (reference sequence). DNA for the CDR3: TGTGCCAGCAGCCATAAGGGACTAGCGGACAATGAGCAGTTCTTC. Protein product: CASSHKGLADNEQFF.